This passage covers 28 T cell receptor beta chains from one sample sequenced in a study of identifying expanded T cells in peripheral blood (dated by TCRdb to between 2019 and 2020). The library was generated by the immunoSEQ multiplex PCR assay. This is the immuneACCESS table as TCRdb keeps it, with only in-frame sequences that have V and J called. A part of the clones is gone; compared with another copy, unresolved V genes explain less than half, and the rest is unexplained. This sample gives roughly 61,000 clones in total; about nine tenths of them show up just once. Clones ranked in the top ten supply about 3.7% of the sample. The specimen was blood. All receptors derive from a person between 18 and 69 years old in good health.

CDR3 residues: CASSYDGSYGYTF. CDR3 bases: TGTGCCAGCAGCTACGACGGGAGCTATGGCTACACCTTC. V is TRBV25-1 and J is TRBJ1-2; unclear D gene. This CDR3 region has 13 residues. Trimming cost V 6 bases and J 4 bases, with 12 bases left between them. Germline V CDR1 and CDR2: MGHDK, SYGVNS.

This clone came up once. This chain links TRBV29-1 with TRBJ2-2, with D possibly matching TRBD1 (6 bases). The CDR3 loop spans 14 amino acids. Trimming removed 5 bases at V and 1 base at J, with 11 bases between. From germline, CDR1 is SQVTM and CDR2 ANQGSEA. The CDR3 reads CSVQKDRNTGELFF. The CDR3 bases are TGCAGCGTTCAAAAGGACAGGAACACCGGGGAGCTGTTTTTT.

V is TRBV7-2 and J is TRBJ2-7, with TRBD1 as a possible D gene (6 bases). Germline loops: CDR1 SGHTA, CDR2 FQGNSA. The ends were cut back, 6 bases at V and 4 bases at J, with 10 bases in the middle. CDR3 length: 12 residues. The CDR3: CASRDSPYEQYF. The CDR3 coding sequence is TGTGCCAGCAGGGACAGCCCTTACGAGCAGTACTTC.

The V gene is TRBV5-6, the J gene TRBJ2-7; D gene uncertain. Germline V gene lookup returns CDR1 SGHDT and CDR2 YYEEEE. V was trimmed by 4 bases and J by 0 bases, leaving 8 bases between them. The CDR3 loop spans 13 amino acids. The chain's CDR3 is CASSRGFSYEQYF. Written as DNA, the CDR3 is TGTGCCAGCAGCCGTGGGTTCTCCTACGAGCAGTACTTC.

The J gene is TRBJ2-3, the V gene TRBV7-3; D is ambiguous. The CDR3 extends over 15 amino acids. Germline V gene lookup returns CDR1 SGHTA and CDR2 FQGTGA. Trimming left V 2 bases short and J 0 bases short, with 9 bases between. CDR3 coding DNA: TGTGCCAGCAGCTTATCCGGCCTCAGCACAGATACGCAGTATTTT. Amino acids: CASSLSGLSTDTQYF.

The sample holds a few counts of this clone. The chain recombines TRBV4-3 with TRBJ1-1; the D gene is possibly TRBD1 (6 bases). The CDR3 extends over 14 amino acids. Between the trimmed V and J ends, which lost 7 bases and 2 bases, there was a span of 14 bases. Per the germline V gene, CDR1 is LGHNA and CDR2 is YSLEER. The CDR3 is CASTSDRINTEAFF. CDR3 nucleotide sequence: TGCGCCAGCACCTCCGACAGGATCAACACTGAAGCTTTCTTT.

The rearrangement links TRBV30 to TRBJ1-1; D unresolved. Between the trimmed V and J ends, which lost 3 bases and 3 bases, there was a span of 11 bases. Germline V gene sequence: CDR1 GTSNPN, CDR2 SVGIG (reference sequence). CDR3 length: 13 residues. The CDR3: CAWRQAFHTEAFF. CDR3 sequence (DNA): TGTGCCTGGAGGCAGGCCTTTCACACTGAAGCTTTCTTT. Full variable domain (outside the CDR3, taken from reference TRBV30 and TRBJ1-1): SQTIHQWPATLVQPVGSPLSLECTVEGTSNPNLYWYRQAAGRGLQLLFYSVGIGQISSEVPQNLSASRPQDRQFILSSKKLLLSDSGFYLCAWRQAFHTEAFFGQGTRLTVV.

This clone was seen only once. The V and J genes are TRBV5-8 and TRBJ2-6; maybe TRBD1 (6 bases). Trimming stripped 2 bases from V and 0 bases from J, with 6 bases between. The V gene's germline CDR1 is SGHTS and CDR2 YDEGEE. The CDR3 is made up of 15 amino acids. The CDR3 DNA follows: TGTGCCAGCAGCTTAGGGGGCTCTGGGGCCAACGTCCTGACTTTC. Residues: CASSLGGSGANVLTF.

The V and J genes are TRBV7-7 and TRBJ1-1, with D unclear. V was clipped by 4 bases and J by 1 base, with 10 bases between them. The CDR3 consists of 14 residues. Germline V gene sequence: CDR1 SSHAT, CDR2 FNYEAQ (reference sequence). CDR3 loop: CASSSRPPNTEAFF. The CDR3 DNA follows: TGTGCCAGCAGCTCCCGCCCACCGAACACTGAAGCTTTCTTT.

This chain links TRBV19 with TRBJ1-5, with D unresolved. CDR1 is LNHDA, CDR2 SQIVND, per germline (reference sequence). Trimming left V 4 bases short and J 7 bases short, with 17 bases between. The CDR3 has 15 residues. The DNA of the CDR3 is TGTGCCAGTAGTAAGCAAGAGGGCGGTTACCAGCCCCAGCATTTT. Translating it yields CASSKQEGGYQPQHF. The entire variable domain, with the rest obtained from reference TRBV19 and TRBJ1-5, is as follows: DGGITQSPKYLFRKEGQNVTLSCEQNLNHDAMYWYRQDPGQGLRLIYYSQIVNDFQKGDIAEGYSVSREKKESFPLTVTSAQKNPTAFYLCASSKQEGGYQPQHFGDGTRLSIL.

The chain has TRBV10-3 and TRBJ1-2; D uncertain. There are 17 residues in the CDR3. V was pared by 3 bases and J by 8 bases, with 25 bases between. Germline V gene data show CDR1 as ENHRY and CDR2 as SYGVKD. CDR3 sequence reads: CAISEGGRPAGAGGYTF. In DNA form, the CDR3 reads TGTGCCATCAGTGAAGGAGGACGCCCCGCGGGAGCGGGGGGCTACACCTTC.

The chain uses TRBV30 and TRBJ1-2; D gene ambiguous. The germline gives CDR1 GTSNPN, CDR2 SVGIG (reference sequence). The V and J ends lost 2 bases and 6 bases respectively, with 13 bases between them. The CDR3 totals 13 residues. The DNA for the CDR3 is TGTGCCTGGAGTCTCTACAGTTTCAATGGCTACACCTTC. This gives the protein CAWSLYSFNGYTF.

The chain recombines TRBV23-1 with TRBJ1-4; possibly TRBD1 for D (5 bases). TRBV23-1 is an ORF, and what it does is uncertain. V was clipped by 8 bases and J by 4 bases, with 14 bases between them. This CDR3 has 14 amino acids. The CDR3 here is CASGPGLLNEKLFF. The CDR3 region has the DNA TGCGCCAGCGGGCCGGGACTACTTAATGAAAAACTGTTTTTT.

In regard to this clone: One end of the junction does not line up with germline, which may come from a read error. The chain has TRBV10-2 and TRBJ1-4, with 10 positions matching TRBD1. The CDR3 loop spans 11 amino acids. Germline V gene lookup returns CDR1 WSHSY and CDR2 SAAADI. The CDR3, as DNA: TGCGCCAGCACTCAGACAGGGGGCGAGATTTTT. It is translated as CASTQTGGEIF.

V and J are TRBV28 and TRBJ2-1; either TRBD1 or TRBD2 may fit D (5 bases each). Trimming took 6 bases from V and 3 from J, leaving 18 bases between them. This CDR3 has 16 amino acids. Germline-derived CDR1 and CDR2 are MDHEN and SYDVKM. The CDR3 DNA is TGTGCCAGCAGGTCCAGCAGGGAGATAGGCTACAATGAGCAGTTCTTC. This sequence encodes CASRSSREIGYNEQFF.

V gene TRBV5-1 combines with J gene TRBJ1-2; tentatively, D is TRBD1 (6 bases). There are 13 residues in the CDR3. Trimming left V 1 base short and J 3 bases short, with 7 bases between. Germline lookup yields CDR1 SGHRS and CDR2 YFSETQ. CDR3 nucleotides: TGCGCCAGCAGCTTGTCAGGGGACTATGGCTACACCTTC. It specifies CASSLSGDYGYTF.

This clone was recorded once. The chain couples TRBV7-2 to TRBJ2-5, with a weak D call TRBD2 (6 bases). The V and J ends lost 5 bases and 3 bases respectively, with 13 bases between them. This CDR3 contains 14 residues. CDR1 and CDR2 (germline): SGHTA, FQGNSA. The CDR3 nucleotides are TGTGCCAGCAGCCGCGGGTGGAGGGAAGAGACCCAGTACTTC. Translated, it gives CASSRGWREETQYF.

The chain carries TRBV7-2 and TRBJ2-2; 12 bases are shared with TRBD2. This CDR3 contains 16 residues. CDR1 is SGHTA and CDR2 is FQGNSA in the germline V gene. V was clipped by 3 bases and J by 7 bases; unmatched bases: 6. Written as DNA, the CDR3 is TGTGCCAGCAGCTTTCGACTAGCGGGAGCTCACGGGGAGCTGTTTTTT. Translation gives CASSFRLAGAHGELFF.

This chain connects TRBV5-4 to TRBJ2-5; 8 nucleotides line up with TRBD2. The CDR3 extends over 14 amino acids. V trimming: 4 bases; J trimming: 1 base; junction bases outside the gene matches: 3. The germline V gene has CDR1 SGHNT and CDR2 YYREEE (reference sequence). The CDR3 spells CASSPGGSQETQYF. Written as DNA, the CDR3 is TGTGCCAGCAGCCCGGGGGGGTCCCAAGAGACCCAGTACTTC. Full variable domain (remainder filled in from reference TRBV5-4 and TRBJ2-5): ETGVTQSPTHLIKTRGQQVTLRCSSQSGHNTVSWYQQALGQGPQFIFQYYREEENGRGNFPPRFSGLQFPNYSSELNVNALELDDSALYLCASSPGGSQETQYFGPGTRLLVL.

The rearrangement joins TRBV14 to TRBJ1-6, with 8 bases that match TRBD1. This CDR3 is built from 15 residues. Trimming took 4 bases from V and 8 from J; bases not matched to a gene: 7. Germline values: CDR1 SGHDN, CDR2 FVKESK. CDR3 sequence reads: CASSRDRSGHSPLHF. The CDR3 bases are TGTGCCAGCAGCCGGGACAGGTCGGGGCATTCACCCCTCCACTTT. Full variable domain (remainder filled in from reference TRBV14 and TRBJ1-6): EAGVTQFPSHSVIEKGQTVTLRCDPISGHDNLYWYRRVMGKEIKFLLHFVKESKQDESGMPNNRFLAERTGGTYSTLKVQPAELEDSGVYFCASSRDRSGHSPLHFGNGTRLTVT.

The V call is TRBV28, the J call TRBJ1-5, with TRBD1 as a possible D gene (5 bases). Germline CDR1 and CDR2: MDHEN and SYDVKM. The CDR3 is 13 amino acids. The ends were cut back, 7 bases at V and 8 bases at J, with 15 bases in the middle. The CDR3 DNA reads as TGTGCCAGCACCGGGGGGGGGAAGGAGCCCCAGCATTTT. This gives the protein CASTGGGKEPQHF.

The chain joins TRBV6-6 to TRBJ2-7; possible D gene TRBD1, 6 bases. This CDR3 spans 11 amino acids. V shed 7 bases and J shed 6 bases, with 10 bases lying between them. Looked up from germline, CDR1 is MNHNY and CDR2 is SVGAGI (reference sequence). CDR3 protein: CASTTGSEQYF. The CDR3 DNA sequence: TGTGCCAGCACTACAGGGTCCGAGCAGTACTTC.

The V gene is TRBV7-2, the J gene TRBJ2-7; the match to TRBD1 covers 7 bases. This CDR3 has 14 residues. Trimming cost V 5 bases and J 0 bases; bases outside gene matches: 4. From germline, CDR1 is SGHTA and CDR2 FQGNSA. CDR3 DNA: TGTGCCAGCAGCATCCGGGACAGCTCCTACGAGCAGTACTTC. It specifies CASSIRDSSYEQYF.

The chain links TRBV6-1 to TRBJ2-2; 7 bases align to TRBD1. This CDR3 spans 15 amino acids. Germline-derived CDR1 and CDR2 are MNHNS and SASEGT. Trimming took 8 bases from V and 1 from J; bases not matched to a gene: 7. Here the CDR3 reads CASVPTGVNTGELFF. In DNA, the CDR3 is TGTGCCAGCGTCCCTACAGGGGTGAACACCGGGGAGCTGTTTTTT.

The chain employs TRBV5-4 and TRBJ1-2, with D unresolved. CDR1 is SGHNT, CDR2 YYREEE, per germline (reference sequence). The germline V and J ends were trimmed by 0 bases and 5 bases, with 8 bases remaining between them. The CDR3 loop spans 13 amino acids. Here the CDR3 reads CASSLDPSYGYTF. As DNA, the CDR3 is TGTGCCAGCAGCTTGGACCCTAGTTATGGCTACACCTTC.

The chain combines TRBV19 with TRBJ2-5, with D possibly TRBD1 on 5 matching bases. V was pared by 6 bases and J by 3 bases, with 17 bases between. The CDR3 is made up of 15 amino acids. From germline, CDR1 is LNHDA and CDR2 SQIVND (reference sequence). As DNA, the CDR3 is TGTGCCAGTAGCCCCCAGGAAGGGGCGAAAGAGACCCAGTACTTC. Amino acid sequence: CASSPQEGAKETQYF.

This rearrangement joins TRBV9 to TRBJ2-7; 13 bases fit TRBD2. The CDR3 is 16 amino acids. Germline CDR1 reads SGDLS; CDR2 reads YYNGEE. V shed 4 bases and J 3 bases; nucleotides not matched to a gene: 7. CDR3 amino acids: CASSTSGTSGIYEQYF. CDR3 nucleotide sequence: TGTGCCAGCAGCACCTCCGGGACTAGCGGGATCTACGAGCAGTACTTC.

The CDR3 spells CASSLGTSNEQFF. CDR3 bases: TGTGCCAGCAGCTTAGGGACTAGCAATGAGCAGTTCTTC. V usage is TRBV9 and J usage is TRBJ2-1, with TRBD2 matching 8 bases. Germline CDR1 SGDLS, CDR2 YYNGEE. After removal of 4 bases from V and 6 bases from J, the junction contained 3 bases not matched to a gene. CDR3 length: 13 amino acids.